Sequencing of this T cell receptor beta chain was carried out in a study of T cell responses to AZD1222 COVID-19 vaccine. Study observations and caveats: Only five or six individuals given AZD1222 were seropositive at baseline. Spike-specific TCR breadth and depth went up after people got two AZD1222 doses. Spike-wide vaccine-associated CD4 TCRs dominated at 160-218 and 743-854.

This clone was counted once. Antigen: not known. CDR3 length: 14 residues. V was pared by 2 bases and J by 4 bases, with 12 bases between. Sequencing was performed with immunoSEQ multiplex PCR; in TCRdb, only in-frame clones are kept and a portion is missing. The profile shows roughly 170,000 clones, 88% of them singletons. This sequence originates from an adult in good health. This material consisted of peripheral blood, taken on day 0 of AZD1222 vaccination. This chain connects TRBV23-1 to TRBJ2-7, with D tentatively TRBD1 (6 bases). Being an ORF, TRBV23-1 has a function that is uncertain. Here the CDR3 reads CASSQKEQGYEQYF. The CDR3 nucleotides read TGCGCCAGCAGTCAAAAGGAACAGGGATACGAGCAGTACTTC.